Listed below are T cell receptor beta chains from one sample, sequenced in a study of blood T cell repertoires in COVID-19. Assay: immunoSEQ multiplex PCR; the TCRdb copy retains only in-frame clones and omits some. The sample includes 230,000 or so clones, around 82% of them seen just once. Material for sequencing was PBMCs or T cells enriched from blood (not recorded which). These receptors were taken from a man aged 50 or older who had recovered from COVID-19. The CDR3 runs from the conserved cysteine through the conserved F or W. The D gene is left open where the match is weak. A clone size is listed for some rows: how often the clone was seen (once, few, many), or a class if it is expanded.

d_gene: -
abundance: -
v_gene: TRBV2
j_gene: TRBJ2-7
CDR3aa: CASRWTERAYEQYF
CDR3nt: TGTGCTTCTAGATGGACTGAGCGGGCCTACGAGCAGTACTTC

d_gene: TRBD1
abundance: -
v_gene: TRBV4-1
j_gene: TRBJ1-5
CDR3aa: CASSQDRTGRNQPQHF
CDR3nt: TGCGCCAGCAGCCAGGACCGGACAGGGCGGAATCAGCCCCAGCATTTT

d_gene: -
abundance: -
v_gene: TRBV11-2
j_gene: TRBJ1-2
CDR3aa: CASSLDLSGARGYGYTF
CDR3nt: TGTGCCAGCAGCTTAGATCTGAGCGGGGCCAGGGGATATGGCTACACCTTC

d_gene: TRBD1
abundance: -
v_gene: TRBV9
j_gene: TRBJ2-7
CDR3aa: CASSGDRGHEQYF
CDR3nt: TGTGCCAGCAGTGGGGACAGGGGGCACGAGCAGTACTTC

d_gene: -
abundance: -
v_gene: TRBV11-3
j_gene: TRBJ2-1
CDR3aa: CASSLRSGGHNEQFF
CDR3nt: TGTGCCAGCAGCTTGAGGTCTGGAGGACACAATGAGCAGTTCTTC

d_gene: TRBD2
abundance: -
v_gene: TRBV30
j_gene: TRBJ2-3
CDR3aa: CAWRFGRTSGAITDTQYF
CDR3nt: TGTGCCTGGAGATTCGGAAGGACTAGCGGGGCTATCACAGATACGCAGTATTTT

d_gene: -
abundance: few
v_gene: TRBV11-2
j_gene: TRBJ1-6
CDR3aa: CASSADVDRSRSPLHF
CDR3nt: TGTGCCAGCAGTGCCGATGTGGACAGATCTAGATCACCCCTCCACTTT

d_gene: TRBD2
abundance: -
v_gene: TRBV4-3
j_gene: TRBJ2-7
CDR3aa: CASSQVTSGRGEQYF
CDR3nt: TGCGCCAGCAGCCAAGTTACTAGCGGGAGGGGCGAGCAGTACTTC

d_gene: -
abundance: -
v_gene: TRBV7-2
j_gene: TRBJ2-1
CDR3aa: CASSYLASSYNEQFF
CDR3nt: TGTGCCAGCAGCTATCTAGCGAGCTCCTACAATGAGCAGTTCTTC

d_gene: -
abundance: -
v_gene: TRBV18
j_gene: TRBJ2-5
CDR3aa: CASSLQVANQETQYF
CDR3nt: TGTGCCAGCTCACTGCAGGTGGCTAACCAAGAGACCCAGTACTTC

d_gene: TRBD1
abundance: -
v_gene: TRBV29-1
j_gene: TRBJ1-4
CDR3aa: CSVVQDRESRNEKLFF
CDR3nt: TGCAGCGTTGTACAGGACAGGGAGAGTCGAAATGAAAAACTGTTTTTT

d_gene: -
abundance: -
v_gene: TRBV5-1
j_gene: TRBJ1-2
CDR3aa: CASRLAGDYGYTF
CDR3nt: TGCGCCAGCAGGTTAGCAGGGGACTATGGCTACACCTTC

d_gene: -
abundance: -
v_gene: TRBV11-2
j_gene: TRBJ1-1
CDR3aa: CASTLTGKAEAFF
CDR3nt: TGTGCCAGCACCCTCACAGGAAAAGCTGAAGCTTTCTTT

d_gene: TRBD2
abundance: -
v_gene: TRBV24-1
j_gene: TRBJ2-3
CDR3aa: CATSRRGDTDTQYF
CDR3nt: TGTGCCACCAGTCGCCGGGGGGACACAGATACGCAGTATTTT

d_gene: -
abundance: -
v_gene: TRBV2
j_gene: TRBJ2-1
CDR3aa: CASSEEMNRGHNEQFF
CDR3nt: TGTGCCAGCAGTGAAGAGATGAATAGGGGTCACAATGAGCAGTTCTTC

d_gene: -
abundance: -
v_gene: TRBV4-1
j_gene: TRBJ1-1
CDR3aa: CASSQDDTGNYLNTEAFF
CDR3nt: TGCGCCAGCAGCCAAGATGATACAGGGAACTACCTAAACACTGAAGCTTTCTTT

d_gene: -
abundance: -
v_gene: TRBV2
j_gene: TRBJ1-5
CDR3aa: CASNDRISNQPQHF
CDR3nt: TGTGCCAGCAATGACAGGATTAGCAATCAGCCCCAGCATTTT

d_gene: -
abundance: -
v_gene: TRBV5-1
j_gene: TRBJ1-1
CDR3aa: CASTLTGFYPLNTEAFF
CDR3nt: TGCGCCAGCACCCTCACAGGGTTCTACCCTTTGAACACTGAAGCTTTCTTT

d_gene: TRBD1
abundance: -
v_gene: TRBV11-2
j_gene: TRBJ1-2
CDR3aa: CASSLSRVQGQLNYGYTF
CDR3nt: TGTGCCAGCAGCTTATCGAGGGTACAGGGGCAACTCAACTATGGCTACACCTTC

d_gene: -
abundance: -
v_gene: TRBV7-3
j_gene: TRBJ2-2
CDR3aa: CASSLNSLANTGELFF
CDR3nt: TGTGCCAGCAGCTTAAATTCCCTCGCGAACACCGGGGAGCTGTTTTTT